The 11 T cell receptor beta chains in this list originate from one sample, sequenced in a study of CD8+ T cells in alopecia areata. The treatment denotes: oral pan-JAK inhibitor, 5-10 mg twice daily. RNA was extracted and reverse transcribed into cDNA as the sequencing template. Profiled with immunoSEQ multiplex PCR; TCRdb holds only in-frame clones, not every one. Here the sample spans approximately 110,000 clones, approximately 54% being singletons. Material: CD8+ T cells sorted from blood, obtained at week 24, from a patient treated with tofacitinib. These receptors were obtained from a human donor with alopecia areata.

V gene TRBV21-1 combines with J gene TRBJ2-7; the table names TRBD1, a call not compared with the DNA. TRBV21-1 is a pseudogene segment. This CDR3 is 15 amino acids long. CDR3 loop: CASSRHRQVAYEQYF. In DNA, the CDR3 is TGTGCCAGCAGCCGTCATCGACAGGTGGCCTACGAGCAGTACTTC.

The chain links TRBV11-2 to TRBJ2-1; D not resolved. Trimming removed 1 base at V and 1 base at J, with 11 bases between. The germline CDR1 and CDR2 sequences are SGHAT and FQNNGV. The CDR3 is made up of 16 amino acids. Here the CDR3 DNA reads TGTGCCAGCAGCTTAGGAGCAGGCACATCCTACAATGAGCAGTTCTTC. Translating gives CASSLGAGTSYNEQFF.

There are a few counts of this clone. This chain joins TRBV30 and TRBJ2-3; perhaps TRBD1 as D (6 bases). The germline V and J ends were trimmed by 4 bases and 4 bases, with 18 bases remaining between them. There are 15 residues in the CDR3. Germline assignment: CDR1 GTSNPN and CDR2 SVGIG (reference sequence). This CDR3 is CAWTGAGVRADTQYF. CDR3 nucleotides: TGTGCCTGGACCGGGGCAGGGGTTCGGGCAGATACGCAGTATTTT.

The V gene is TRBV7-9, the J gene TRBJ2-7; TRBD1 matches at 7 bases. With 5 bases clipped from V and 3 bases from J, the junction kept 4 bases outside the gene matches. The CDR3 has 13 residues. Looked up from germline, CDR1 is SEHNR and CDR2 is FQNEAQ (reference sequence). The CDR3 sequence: CASSTGTDYEQYF. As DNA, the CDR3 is TGTGCCAGCAGCACCGGGACAGACTACGAGCAGTACTTC. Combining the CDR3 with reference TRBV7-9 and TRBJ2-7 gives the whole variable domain DTGVSQNPRHKITKRGQNVTFRCDPISEHNRLYWYRQTLGQGPEFLTYFQNEAQLEKSRLLSDRFSAERPKGSFSTLEIQRTEQGDSAMYLCASSTGTDYEQYFGPGTRLTVT.

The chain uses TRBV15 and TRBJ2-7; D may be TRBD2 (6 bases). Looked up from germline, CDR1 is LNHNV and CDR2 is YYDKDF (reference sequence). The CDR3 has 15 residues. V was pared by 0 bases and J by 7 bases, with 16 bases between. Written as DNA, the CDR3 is TGTGCCACCAGCAGAGATGAGGCGGGGCTTGAGGAGCAGTACTTC. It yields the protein CATSRDEAGLEEQYF.

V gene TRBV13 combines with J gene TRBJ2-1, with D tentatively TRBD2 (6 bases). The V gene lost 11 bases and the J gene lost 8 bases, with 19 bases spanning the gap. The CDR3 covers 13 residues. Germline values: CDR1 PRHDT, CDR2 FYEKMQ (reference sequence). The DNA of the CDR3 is TGTGCCTGCTCTTTCTGGGGGGAGGATGAGCAGTTCTTC. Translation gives CACSFWGEDEQFF.

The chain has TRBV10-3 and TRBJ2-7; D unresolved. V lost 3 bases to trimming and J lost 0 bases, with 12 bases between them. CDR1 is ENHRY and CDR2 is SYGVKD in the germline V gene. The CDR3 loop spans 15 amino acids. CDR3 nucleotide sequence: TGTGCCATCAGTGAAAACCCCGAGAGCTCCTACGAGCAGTACTTC. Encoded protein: CAISENPESSYEQYF.

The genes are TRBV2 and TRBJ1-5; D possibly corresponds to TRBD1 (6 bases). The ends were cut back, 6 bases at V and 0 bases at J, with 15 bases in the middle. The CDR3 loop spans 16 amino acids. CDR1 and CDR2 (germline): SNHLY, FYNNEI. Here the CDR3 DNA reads TGTGCCAGCAGCCACAGGGCAGGGGCTAGCAATCAGCCCCAGCATTTT. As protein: CASSHRAGASNQPQHF.

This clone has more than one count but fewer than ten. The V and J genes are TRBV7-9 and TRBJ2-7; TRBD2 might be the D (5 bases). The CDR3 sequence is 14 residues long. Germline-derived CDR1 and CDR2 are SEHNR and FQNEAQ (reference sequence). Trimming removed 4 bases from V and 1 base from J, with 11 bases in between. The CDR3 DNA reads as TGTGCCAGCAGCTCTGACTACCGTTCCTACGAGCAGTACTTC. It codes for CASSSDYRSYEQYF.

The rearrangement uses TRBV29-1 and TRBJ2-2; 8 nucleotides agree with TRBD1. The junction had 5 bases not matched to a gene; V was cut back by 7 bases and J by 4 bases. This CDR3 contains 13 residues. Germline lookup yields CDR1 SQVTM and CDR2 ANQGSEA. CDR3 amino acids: CSADRGGTGELFF. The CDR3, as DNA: TGCAGCGCCGACAGGGGAGGCACCGGGGAGCTGTTTTTT.

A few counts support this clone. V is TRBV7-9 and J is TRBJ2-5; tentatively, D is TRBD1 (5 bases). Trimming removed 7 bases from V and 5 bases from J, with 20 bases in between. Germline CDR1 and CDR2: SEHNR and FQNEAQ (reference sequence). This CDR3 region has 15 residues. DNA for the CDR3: TGTGCCAGCAAGCAAATCCAGGGTGTGGCGGAGACCCAGTACTTC. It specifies CASKQIQGVAETQYF.